Listed here are 9 T cell receptor beta chains from one sample, sequenced in a study of cytomegalovirus exposure and HLA in healthy donors. 13 Jbeta primers and 60 Vbeta primers were used for the PCR. Clones were read by immunoSEQ multiplex PCR, and TCRdb kept only the in-frame ones, dropping some. This repertoire shows about 92,000 clones, roughly 86% found once; its top ten account for 4.5% to 7%. Sequencing was carried out using PBMCs. The receptors derive from a woman between 18 and 29 years old in good health and CMV-seropositive.

This clone was found a few times. The chain links TRBV28 to TRBJ2-3; TRBD2 agrees at 7 bases. The germline CDR1 and CDR2 sequences are MDHEN and SYDVKM. The CDR3 length is 18 residues. Trimming took 4 bases from V and 2 from J; bases not matched to a gene: 15. CDR3 residues: CASSSPFSVAGDTDTQYF. CDR3 nucleotides: TGTGCCAGCAGTTCCCCTTTCAGTGTGGCGGGAGACACAGATACGCAGTATTTT.

V and J are TRBV11-2 and TRBJ2-4; TRBD1 might be the D (7 bases). Germline V gene data show CDR1 as SGHAT and CDR2 as FQNNGV. The length of the CDR3 is 14 residues. Deletions cut 5 bases from V and 9 bases from J, with 17 bases between. CDR3 DNA sequence: TGTGCCAGCAGCCGAACGCGGGACAGCCTCATTCAGTACTTC. It is translated as CASSRTRDSLIQYF.

The J gene is TRBJ1-1, the V gene TRBV5-6, with D perhaps matching TRBD1 (6 bases). This CDR3 has 12 residues. CDR1 is SGHDT, CDR2 YYEEEE, per germline. Trimming took 4 bases from V and 8 from J, leaving 12 bases between them. The DNA for the CDR3 is TGTGCCAGCAGCCCATCGGGGGGCGAAGCTTTCTTT. Translating gives CASSPSGGEAFF.

The chain links TRBV27 to TRBJ2-3; D perhaps matches TRBD2 (5 bases). The ends were cut back, 6 bases at V and 5 bases at J, with 12 bases in the middle. Germline V CDR1 and CDR2: MNHEY, SMNVEV (reference sequence). The CDR3 is 13 residues long. This CDR3 reads CASSYLGRDTQYF. The CDR3 coding sequence is TGTGCCAGCAGCTACCTTGGGAGAGATACGCAGTATTTT.

Only one count was recorded for this clone. The chain has TRBV9 and TRBJ2-3; 9 nucleotides align to TRBD2. Per germline, CDR1 SGDLS and CDR2 YYNGEE. With 1 base clipped from V and 0 bases from J, the junction kept 6 bases outside the gene matches. The CDR3 totals 17 residues. The CDR3 loop is CASSVSFSGRSTDTQYF. Here the CDR3 DNA reads TGTGCCAGCAGCGTATCGTTTAGCGGGAGAAGCACAGATACGCAGTATTTT.

The chain recombines TRBV5-1 with TRBJ2-3, with TRBD1 matching 7 bases. Germline trimming cut 6 bases from V and 5 bases from J; bases unmatched to any gene: 15. The CDR3 is made up of 16 amino acids. The V gene's germline CDR1 is SGHRS and CDR2 YFSETQ. The CDR3 protein is CASIPTGATRGDTQYF. Written as DNA, the CDR3 is TGCGCCAGCATCCCCACAGGGGCCACAAGAGGAGATACGCAGTATTTT.

The chain couples TRBV5-4 to TRBJ1-2; TRBD1 agrees at 8 bases. The CDR3 covers 14 residues. CDR1 and CDR2 (germline): SGHNT, YYREEE (reference sequence). V was clipped by 3 bases and J by 0 bases; unmatched bases: 1. The CDR3 loop reads CASSWTGTNYGYTF. The CDR3 DNA reads TGTGCCAGCAGCTGGACAGGGACTAACTATGGCTACACCTTC.

V and J are TRBV10-2 and TRBJ1-1, with 10 bases that match TRBD1. The germline gives CDR1 WSHSY, CDR2 SAAADI. V shed 5 bases and J 0 bases; nucleotides not matched to a gene: 9. CDR3 length: 17 residues. The CDR3 nucleotides read TGCGCCAGCAGTTCCCGGGACAGGGGCCTCATGAACACTGAAGCTTTCTTT. Protein sequence: CASSSRDRGLMNTEAFF.

The V and J genes are TRBV5-4 and TRBJ2-5; D gene unclear. Germline CDR1 is SGHNT and CDR2 is YYREEE (reference sequence). V was trimmed by 4 bases and J by 1 base, leaving 8 bases between them. This CDR3 is built from 13 residues. CDR3 sequence (DNA): TGTGCCAGCAGCCAGGTTTCCCAAGAGACCCAGTACTTC. Protein: CASSQVSQETQYF.